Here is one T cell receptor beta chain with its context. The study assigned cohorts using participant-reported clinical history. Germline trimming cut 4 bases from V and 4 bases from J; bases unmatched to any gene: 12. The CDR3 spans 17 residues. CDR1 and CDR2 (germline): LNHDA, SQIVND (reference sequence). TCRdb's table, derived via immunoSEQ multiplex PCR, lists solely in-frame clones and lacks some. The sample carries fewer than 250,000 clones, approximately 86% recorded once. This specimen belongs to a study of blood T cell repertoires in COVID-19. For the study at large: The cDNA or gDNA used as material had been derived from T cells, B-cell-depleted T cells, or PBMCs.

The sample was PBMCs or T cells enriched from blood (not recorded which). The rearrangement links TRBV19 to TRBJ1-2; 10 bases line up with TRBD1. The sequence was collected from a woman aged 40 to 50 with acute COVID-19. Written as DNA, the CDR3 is TGTGCCAGTAGTACGGGACAGGGGAGTAGACGTGGCTATGGCTACACCTTC. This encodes CASSTGQGSRRGYGYTF.